These 14 T cell receptor beta chains were sequenced from one sample in a study of OX40 agonist ivuxolimab in advanced cancers. TCRdb's copy holds only in-frame clones and misses some; the assay was immunoSEQ multiplex PCR. This sample has some 85,000 clones, with about nine tenths found just once. The sample here was CD4+ or CD8+ T cells sorted from blood, taken in a trial of the OX40 agonist ivuxolimab. The origin of the receptors is an adult with an advanced solid tumor such as melanoma, head and neck, liver or kidney cancer.

V gene TRBV10-1 combines with J gene TRBJ1-2; D uncertain. The CDR3 totals 13 residues. Germline CDR1 is WNHNN and CDR2 is SYGVQD (reference sequence). The V and J ends lost 2 bases and 8 bases respectively, with 12 bases between them. The CDR3 sequence is CASSENQVRGYTF. The CDR3, as DNA: TGCGCCAGCAGTGAGAACCAGGTTAGGGGCTACACCTTC.

The CDR3 DNA follows: TGTGCCAGCAGTGGGCGTTCGGGGGCGAAAGGAGAGACCCAGTACTTC. Its translation: CASSGRSGAKGETQYF. J is TRBJ2-5 and V is TRBV6-1; tentatively, D is TRBD1 or TRBD2 (6 bases each). The CDR3 loop spans 16 amino acids. V lost 4 bases and J 4 bases, leaving 19 bases between the germline ends. Germline V gene sequence: CDR1 MNHNS, CDR2 SASEGT.

The chain couples TRBV21-1 to TRBJ2-3; TRBD2, the D gene given by the table, was not confirmed from the DNA. TRBV21-1 is a pseudogene locus. This CDR3 has 19 amino acids. The CDR3 loop reads CASSSTGTSGRGWADTQYF. CDR3 DNA sequence: TGTGCCAGCAGCAGCACCGGGACTAGCGGGAGGGGTTGGGCAGATACGCAGTATTTT.

This sequence joins TRBV11-1 and TRBJ2-2; D is unresolved. Germline V gene lookup returns CDR1 SGHAT and CDR2 FQDESV (reference sequence). V lost 1 base and J 7 bases, leaving 10 bases between the germline ends. The CDR3 runs to 14 residues. CDR3 loop: CASSLETRLGELFF. CDR3 nucleotides: TGTGCCAGCAGCTTAGAAACAAGGCTCGGGGAGCTGTTTTTT.

The chain joins TRBV29-1 to TRBJ2-7, with a possible D match to TRBD2 (6 bases). Germline V gene sequence: CDR1 SQVTM, CDR2 ANQGSEA. The CDR3 totals 12 residues. V was cut by 0 bases and J by 12 bases, with 15 bases left in between. The CDR3 DNA reads TGCAGCGTTGAAGATAGGGAGGAGGGTCCGTACTTC. Translation gives CSVEDREEGPYF.

The rearrangement uses TRBV19 and TRBJ2-7; TRBD2 matches 7 bases. With V trimmed by 0 bases and J by 6 bases, 11 bases remained unmatched. Germline V gives CDR1 LNHDA, CDR2 SQIVND (reference sequence). The CDR3 has 16 residues. CDR3 amino acids: CASSIDPFAGAIEQYF. In nucleotides, the CDR3 is TGTGCCAGTAGTATAGACCCCTTTGCGGGAGCAATCGAGCAGTACTTC. Supplemented by reference TRBV19 and TRBJ2-7, the full variable domain reads DGGITQSPKYLFRKEGQNVTLSCEQNLNHDAMYWYRQDPGQGLRLIYYSQIVNDFQKGDIAEGYSVSREKKESFPLTVTSAQKNPTAFYLCASSIDPFAGAIEQYFGPGTRLTVT.

This chain links TRBV10-3 with TRBJ1-3, with 8 bases matching TRBD1. This CDR3 region has 13 residues. Germline V gene data show CDR1 as ENHRY and CDR2 as SYGVKD. V was pared by 10 bases and J by 4 bases, with 6 bases of the junction left unmatched. The CDR3 nucleotides read TGTGCCACGCGGACAGGGCCAGGAAACACCATATATTTT. Protein: CATRTGPGNTIYF.

The chain combines TRBV6-5 with TRBJ1-2; a possible D gene is TRBD1 (5 bases). The germline V and J ends were trimmed by 2 bases and 7 bases, with 14 bases remaining between them. This CDR3 has 14 residues. Germline CDR1 MNHEY, CDR2 SVGAGI. CDR3 amino acids: CASSYGQGVTGYTF. Written as DNA, the CDR3 is TGTGCCAGCAGTTACGGCCAGGGTGTTACTGGCTACACCTTC.

The chain couples TRBV5-4 to TRBJ2-3; D not resolved. The CDR3 length is 15 residues. The germline V gene encodes CDR1 SGHNT and CDR2 YYREEE (reference sequence). V was clipped by 4 bases and J by 1 base, with 13 bases between them. As DNA, the CDR3 is TGTGCCAGCAGCCCAGGTGGGCCCGGCACAGATACGCAGTATTTT. Protein product: CASSPGGPGTDTQYF.

The chain employs TRBV7-9 and TRBJ2-1; the D is unclear. The CDR3 has 17 residues. The V end lost 0 bases, the J end lost 4 bases, and 16 bases lay between the germline ends. Germline lookup yields CDR1 SEHNR and CDR2 FQNEAQ (reference sequence). The CDR3 DNA follows: TGTGCCAGCAGCTTAGCGTTTCGTGACGTAGATTACAATGAGCAGTTCTTC. It yields the protein CASSLAFRDVDYNEQFF.

This chain connects TRBV25-1 to TRBJ2-5, with 10 bases that match TRBD2. The V gene end was trimmed by 6 bases and the J gene end by 5 bases; junction bases not matched to a gene: 3. The CDR3 is made up of 13 amino acids. In germline, CDR1 is MGHDK, CDR2 SYGVNS. CDR3 sequence (DNA): TGTGCCAGCAGCTCTAGCGGGAGCGAGACCCAGTACTTC. It encodes CASSSSGSETQYF.

J is TRBJ2-1 and V is TRBV6-5, with TRBD2 matching over 10 bases. The CDR3 covers 16 residues. Germline V gives CDR1 MNHEY, CDR2 SVGAGI. Trimming took 4 bases from V and 5 from J; bases not matched to a gene: 8. The CDR3 DNA is TGTGCCAGCAGTTTAATAGGGACTAGCGCCCACAATGAGCAGTTCTTC. Protein sequence: CASSLIGTSAHNEQFF.

The chain carries TRBV5-1 and TRBJ1-2; D gene ambiguous. CDR3 length: 13 amino acids. V shed 5 bases and J shed 6 bases, with 14 bases lying between them. CDR1 is SGHRS and CDR2 is YFSETQ in the germline V gene. CDR3 DNA sequence: TGCGCCAGCAGTTATGACGTGTGGGATGGCTACACCTTC. It is translated as CASSYDVWDGYTF. The whole variable domain, remainder taken from reference TRBV5-1 and TRBJ1-2, is KAGVTQTPRYLIKTRGQQVTLSCSPISGHRSVSWYQQTPGQGLQFLFEYFSETQRNKGNFPGRFSGRQFSNSRSEMNVSTLELGDSALYLCASSYDVWDGYTFGSGTRLTVV.

V gene TRBV5-4 combines with J gene TRBJ2-1, with 13 bases fitting TRBD2. The CDR3 consists of 16 residues. J gave up 7 bases and V 4 bases, and 8 bases lay outside the gene matches. In germline, CDR1 is SGHNT, CDR2 YYREEE (reference sequence). The CDR3 protein is CASSGTGLAGLNEQFF. CDR3 in DNA: TGTGCCAGCAGCGGAACGGGACTAGCGGGACTTAATGAGCAGTTCTTC.